A single sample is the source of the 29 T cell receptor beta chains below, sequenced in a study of blood T cell repertoires in COVID-19. Assay used: immunoSEQ multiplex PCR; TCRdb lists only in-frame clones, some missing. The sample carries around 400,000 clones, about four fifths recorded once. The sequencing input was PBMCs or T cells enriched from blood (not recorded which). The receptors come from a woman aged 45-60 years who had recovered from COVID-19.

This chain connects TRBV6-2 or TRBV6-3 to TRBJ1-2; TRBD1 is a possible D gene (6 bases). The V end lost 5 bases, the J end lost 4 bases, and 14 bases lay between the germline ends. The CDR3 extends over 14 amino acids. Germline V gene data show CDR1 as MNHEY and CDR2 as SVGEGT. CDR3: CASSTGGQTYGYTF. The DNA of the CDR3 is TGTGCCAGCAGTACCGGAGGACAGACCTATGGCTACACCTTC.

This clone was picked up one time. This chain joins TRBV7-4 and TRBJ1-2; TRBD1 matches 9 bases. The CDR3 has 15 amino acids. Trimming at V came to 8 bases and at J to 1 base, leaving 8 bases not matched to a gene. CDR1 and CDR2 (germline): SGHVT, SQSDAQ. CDR3 nucleotide sequence: TGTGCCAGCGGATCGGACAGGGGAGTTAACTATGGCTACACCTTC. Its protein is CASGSDRGVNYGYTF.

DNA for the CDR3: TGTGCCAGCAGCTTGGACAGCTCTGGCTACACCTTC. Amino acids: CASSLDSSGYTF. The chain combines TRBV5-4 with TRBJ1-2; D ambiguous. The germline V gene encodes CDR1 SGHNT and CDR2 YYREEE (reference sequence). V was shortened by 0 bases and J by 7 bases, with 7 bases between the two germline ends. This CDR3 spans 12 amino acids.

The rearrangement links TRBV2 to TRBJ1-2; maybe TRBD1 (5 bases). CDR3 size: 14 residues. V gave up 7 bases and J gave up 4 bases, with 16 bases separating them. CDR1 and CDR2 from the germline V gene are SNHLY and FYNNEI. CDR3 residues: CASTPSGSIYGYTF. DNA for the CDR3: TGTGCCAGCACCCCTTCAGGGTCCATCTATGGCTACACCTTC.

This clone showed up just a few times. This chain connects TRBV14 to TRBJ2-3; the match to TRBD1 covers 9 bases. V trimming: 6 bases; J trimming: 1 base; junction bases outside the gene matches: 2. CDR1 SGHDN and CDR2 FVKESK come from the germline V gene. This CDR3 is 14 amino acids long. Here the CDR3 reads CASRRTGGTDTQYF. The CDR3 coding sequence is TGTGCCAGCAGACGGACAGGGGGCACAGATACGCAGTATTTT.

J is TRBJ2-7 and V is TRBV10-3; D might be TRBD2 (5 bases). Between the trimmed V and J ends, which lost 8 bases and 5 bases, there was a span of 19 bases. Germline loops: CDR1 ENHRY, CDR2 SYGVKD. The CDR3 is 14 amino acids. The CDR3 DNA sequence: TGTGCCATCGGGAGAGGGCCCCCCGGGCACGAGCAGTACTTC. Translation: CAIGRGPPGHEQYF.

The J gene is TRBJ2-1, the V gene TRBV6-2 or TRBV6-3; 10 bases fit TRBD2. V lost 4 bases and J lost 7; bases outside the gene matches: 7. The CDR3 contains 15 residues. Germline V gene lookup returns CDR1 MNHEY and CDR2 SVGEGT. DNA of the CDR3: TGTGCCAGCAGTTTAGCGGGGGGCCCTGGAAATGAGCAGTTCTTC. As protein: CASSLAGGPGNEQFF.

This chain connects TRBV7-3 to TRBJ1-6; D remains ambiguous. The V gene's germline CDR1 is SGHTA and CDR2 FQGTGA. The CDR3 is 13 residues long. The ends were cut back, 4 bases at V and 11 bases at J, with 12 bases in the middle. The CDR3 DNA reads as TGTGCCAGCAGCTCCACACCTGAACCACCCCTCCACTTT. This translates into CASSSTPEPPLHF.

The gene calls are TRBV4-1 and TRBJ2-7; 11 bases match TRBD1. The junction had 6 bases not matched to a gene; V was cut back by 4 bases and J by 1 base. The germline V gene has CDR1 MGHRA and CDR2 YSYEKL. The CDR3 totals 16 residues. The CDR3 loop reads CASSPWDRGKSYEQYF. The CDR3 DNA is TGCGCCAGCAGCCCCTGGGACAGGGGGAAATCCTACGAGCAGTACTTC.

This chain connects TRBV18 to TRBJ2-7; TRBD1 agrees at 7 bases. The trim removed 3 bases at V and 1 base at J, leaving 6 bases unmatched. This CDR3 is built from 15 residues. Germline-derived CDR1 and CDR2 are KGHSH and LQKENI. CDR3 sequence: CASSPDRVLSYEQYF. CDR3 in DNA: TGTGCCAGCTCACCTGACAGGGTCCTTTCCTACGAGCAGTACTTC. Filled out from reference TRBV18 and TRBJ2-7, the complete variable domain reads NAGVMQNPRHLVRRRGQEARLRCSPMKGHSHVYWYRQLPEEGLKFMVYLQKENIIDESGMPKERFSAEFPKEGPSILRIQQVVRGDSAAYFCASSPDRVLSYEQYFGPGTRLTVT.

Points on this clone: At one of its ends the junction is not consistent with the germline gene, which may arise from a read error. V is TRBV11-2 and J is TRBJ2-7; tentative D call: TRBD1 (5 bases). Germline values: CDR1 SGHAT, CDR2 FQNNGV. The CDR3 consists of 15 residues. CDR3 nucleotide sequence: TGTGCCAGCAGCCTAGAGAAAGGGGCCTCCTACGAGCAGTACTTC. Amino acids: CASSLEKGASYEQYF.

The genes are TRBV14 and TRBJ2-1, with TRBD2 matching over 7 bases. This CDR3 has 14 residues. J was trimmed by 6 bases and V by 4 bases; bases with no gene match: 6. Germline V gene lookup returns CDR1 SGHDN and CDR2 FVKESK. The CDR3 coding sequence is TGTGCCAGCAGCCCTCGACTAGCCCCCAATGAGCAGTTCTTC. Amino acids: CASSPRLAPNEQFF. Using reference TRBV14 and TRBJ2-1 for the parts outside the CDR3, the full variable domain is EAGVTQFPSHSVIEKGQTVTLRCDPISGHDNLYWYRRVMGKEIKFLLHFVKESKQDESGMPNNRFLAERTGGTYSTLKVQPAELEDSGVYFCASSPRLAPNEQFFGPGTRLTVL.

This chain uses TRBV6-5 with TRBJ1-2; 8 positions match TRBD1. Germline CDR1 is MNHEY and CDR2 is SVGAGI. This CDR3 is 15 amino acids long. J was trimmed by 1 base and V by 2 bases; bases with no gene match: 3. CDR3 sequence (DNA): TGTGCCAGCAGTTACCGGACAGGGTTTAACTATGGCTACACCTTC. This translates into CASSYRTGFNYGYTF.

The chain is built from TRBV6-2 or TRBV6-3 and TRBJ2-5; 9 bases are shared with TRBD1. The germline V gene has CDR1 MNHEY and CDR2 SVGEGT. Germline trimming cut 0 bases from V and 4 bases from J; bases unmatched to any gene: 0. The CDR3 covers 14 residues. The CDR3 reads CASSYSTGGETQYF. DNA of the CDR3: TGTGCCAGCAGTTACTCGACAGGGGGAGAGACCCAGTACTTC.

The rearrangement links TRBV7-3 to TRBJ2-3; tentatively, D is TRBD2 (6 bases). Germline V gene sequence: CDR1 SGHTA, CDR2 FQGTGA. CDR3 size: 13 residues. Trimming stripped 5 bases from V and 0 bases from J, with 6 bases between. CDR3 sequence reads: CASSGTSTDTQYF. In DNA form, the CDR3 reads TGTGCCAGCAGCGGGACTAGCACAGATACGCAGTATTTT.

This rearrangement joins TRBV4-3 to TRBJ1-1; D is unresolved. Trimming left V 0 bases short and J 4 bases short, with 9 bases between. This CDR3 contains 14 residues. Germline-derived CDR1 and CDR2 are LGHNA and YSLEER. In DNA, the CDR3 is TGCGCCAGCAGCCAAGATTTGCGGTCCACTGAAGCTTTCTTT. Protein sequence: CASSQDLRSTEAFF.

This rearrangement joins TRBV28 to TRBJ1-5; unclear D gene. V lost 7 bases to trimming and J lost 0 bases, with 22 bases between them. The CDR3 sequence is 18 residues long. Germline-derived CDR1 and CDR2 are MDHEN and SYDVKM. The CDR3 is CASTRKDIGVYSNQPQHF. CDR3 DNA: TGTGCCAGCACGCGAAAGGATATCGGGGTATATAGCAATCAGCCCCAGCATTTT.

The rearrangement uses TRBV11-3 and TRBJ1-1, with D tentatively TRBD1 (5 bases). CDR1 and CDR2 (germline): SGHNT, YENEEA. V was cut by 5 bases and J by 4 bases, with 11 bases left in between. CDR3 length equals 13 residues. The CDR3 sequence: CASSGGVSTEAFF. In DNA, the CDR3 is TGTGCCAGCAGCGGGGGGGTATCCACTGAAGCTTTCTTT.

V is TRBV30 and J is TRBJ2-7, with D tentatively TRBD2 (6 bases). The germline V and J ends were trimmed by 0 bases and 7 bases, with 19 bases remaining between them. The CDR3 sequence is 15 residues long. Germline CDR1 is GTSNPN and CDR2 is SVGIG (reference sequence). The CDR3 protein is CAWSVRGSGATEQYF. The DNA of the CDR3 is TGTGCCTGGAGTGTTCGGGGTAGCGGCGCTACGGAGCAGTACTTC.

The chain employs TRBV7-2 and TRBJ1-4, with D hard to call. Trimming removed 0 bases at V and 3 bases at J, with 8 bases between. The CDR3 totals 15 residues. The V gene's germline CDR1 is SGHTA and CDR2 FQGNSA. The CDR3 region is CASSLAQSSNEKLFF. CDR3 coding DNA: TGTGCCAGCAGCTTAGCACAGAGTTCTAATGAAAAACTGTTTTTT.

This chain uses TRBV4-2 with TRBJ2-7; 11 nucleotides match TRBD1. In germline, CDR1 is LGHNA, CDR2 YNFKEQ. The ends lost 5 bases at V and 3 bases at J; junction bases unmatched: 9. The length of the CDR3 is 16 residues. The CDR3: CASSTRDRGGGYEQYF. The CDR3 region has the DNA TGTGCCAGCAGCACCCGGGACAGGGGGGGAGGCTACGAGCAGTACTTC.

This chain uses TRBV7-2 with TRBJ1-1, with 7 bases identical to TRBD1. Unmatched junction bases numbered 1, after V lost 0 bases and J lost 0 bases. There are 15 residues in the CDR3. Germline values: CDR1 SGHTA, CDR2 FQGNSA. In DNA form, the CDR3 reads TGTGCCAGCAGCTTAGCTCAGGGGGTGAACACTGAAGCTTTCTTT. The encoded protein is CASSLAQGVNTEAFF.

Only a few counts were recorded for this clone. The chain is built from TRBV4-1 and TRBJ1-5; the match to TRBD1 covers 10 bases. Losses at the gene ends were 0 bases for V and 6 bases for J; bases not matched to a gene: 5. This CDR3 has 16 residues. In germline, CDR1 is MGHRA, CDR2 YSYEKL. The CDR3 bases are TGCGCCAGCAGCCAAGAGGGGACAGGGGTTACTCAGCCCCAGCATTTT. Encoded protein: CASSQEGTGVTQPQHF.

This clone was seen a handful of times. The rearrangement links TRBV27 to TRBJ1-4; no clear D gene. V lost 1 base to trimming and J lost 5 bases, with 5 bases between them. The CDR3 sequence is 13 residues long. Germline loops: CDR1 MNHEY, CDR2 SMNVEV (reference sequence). CDR3 DNA: TGTGCCAGCAGTTTATTCCAGAATGAAAAACTGTTTTTT. It specifies CASSLFQNEKLFF.

The rearrangement links TRBV6-2 or TRBV6-3 to TRBJ1-1; maybe TRBD1 (5 bases). CDR1 and CDR2 (germline): MNHEY, SVGEGT. V gave up 5 bases and J gave up 8 bases, with 18 bases separating them. The CDR3 extends over 14 amino acids. CDR3 sequence reads: CASSIRDSRREAFF. DNA of the CDR3: TGTGCCAGCAGTATTCGGGACTCTCGGAGAGAAGCTTTCTTT.

The rearrangement joins TRBV5-4 to TRBJ1-2; tentative D call: TRBD1 (5 bases). The CDR3 runs 15 residues. CDR1 is SGHNT and CDR2 is YYREEE in the germline V gene (reference sequence). The V gene lost 0 bases and the J gene lost 0 bases, with 9 bases spanning the gap. CDR3: CASSLGQLSNYGYTF. For the CDR3, the DNA is TGTGCCAGCAGCTTGGGACAGTTATCTAACTATGGCTACACCTTC.

This chain uses TRBV4-2 with TRBJ1-1, with D uncertain. The germline V and J ends were trimmed by 0 bases and 11 bases, with 10 bases remaining between them. The CDR3 contains 12 residues. Germline assignment: CDR1 LGHNA and CDR2 YNFKEQ. As DNA, the CDR3 is TGTGCCAGCAGCCAAGATGCGTTGGAGGCTTTCTTT. It is translated as CASSQDALEAFF.

The chain is built from TRBV30 and TRBJ1-6; a weak D match, TRBD1 (6 bases). Trimming shortened V by 4 bases and J by 5 bases, and 12 bases separated the two germline ends. The CDR3 has 14 residues. Germline V lookup: CDR1 GTSNPN, CDR2 SVGIG (reference sequence). The CDR3 DNA reads as TGTGCCTGGATCGGACAGTTTAATAATTCACCCCTCCACTTT. Translated: CAWIGQFNNSPLHF.

This clone has just one count. The CDR3 sequence is CASSPRKGPGGGADTQYF. The CDR3 bases are TGTGCCAGCAGCCCAAGGAAAGGGCCGGGAGGGGGAGCAGATACGCAGTATTTT. The rearrangement joins TRBV7-2 to TRBJ2-3; 8 positions agree with TRBD2. V lost 5 bases to trimming and J lost 4 bases; unmatched junction nucleotides: 17. Germline V gives CDR1 SGHTA, CDR2 FQGNSA. The CDR3 covers 18 residues.